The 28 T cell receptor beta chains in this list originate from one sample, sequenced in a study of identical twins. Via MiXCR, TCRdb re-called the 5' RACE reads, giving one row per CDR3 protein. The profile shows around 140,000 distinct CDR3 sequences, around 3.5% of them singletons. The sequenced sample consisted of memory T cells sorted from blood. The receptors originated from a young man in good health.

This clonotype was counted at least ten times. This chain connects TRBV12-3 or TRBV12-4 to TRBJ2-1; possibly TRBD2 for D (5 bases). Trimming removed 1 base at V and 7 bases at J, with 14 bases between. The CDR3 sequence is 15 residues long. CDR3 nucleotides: TGTGCCAGCAGTTTAGTAGCGCAGGCCGGGAATGAGCAGTTCTTC. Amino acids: CASSLVAQAGNEQFF.

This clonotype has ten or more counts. The chain's CDR3 is CASTQVREGLSEQYV. In nucleotides, the CDR3 is TGTGCCAGCACTCAAGTGAGGGAGGGCCTATCCGAGCAGTACGTC. The chain links TRBV3-1 to TRBJ2-7, with 7 positions matching TRBD2. CDR1 and CDR2 from the germline V gene are LGHDT and YNNKEL (reference sequence). J was trimmed by 6 bases and V by 7 bases; bases with no gene match: 15. The CDR3 has 15 residues.

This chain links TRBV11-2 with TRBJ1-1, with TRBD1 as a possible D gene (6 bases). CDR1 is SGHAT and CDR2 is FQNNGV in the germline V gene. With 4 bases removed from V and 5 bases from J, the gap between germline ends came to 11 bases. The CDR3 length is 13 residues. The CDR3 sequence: CASSSQGSTEAFF. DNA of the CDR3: TGTGCCAGCAGCTCCCAGGGGTCGACTGAAGCTTTCTTT.

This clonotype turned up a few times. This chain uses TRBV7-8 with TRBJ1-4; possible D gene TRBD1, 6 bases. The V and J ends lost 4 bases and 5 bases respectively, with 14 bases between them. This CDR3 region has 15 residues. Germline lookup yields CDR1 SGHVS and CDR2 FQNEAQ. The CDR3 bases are TGTGCCAGCAGCTCGCCTGGGGGCTTAAATGAAAAACTGTTTTTT. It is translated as CASSSPGGLNEKLFF.

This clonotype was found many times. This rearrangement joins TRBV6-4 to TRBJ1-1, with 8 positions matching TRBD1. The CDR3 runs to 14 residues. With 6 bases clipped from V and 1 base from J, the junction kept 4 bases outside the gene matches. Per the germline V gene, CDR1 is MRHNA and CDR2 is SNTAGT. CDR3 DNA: TGTGCCAGCAGGGCACAGGGGGGGAACACTGAAGCTTTCTTT. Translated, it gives CASRAQGGNTEAFF.

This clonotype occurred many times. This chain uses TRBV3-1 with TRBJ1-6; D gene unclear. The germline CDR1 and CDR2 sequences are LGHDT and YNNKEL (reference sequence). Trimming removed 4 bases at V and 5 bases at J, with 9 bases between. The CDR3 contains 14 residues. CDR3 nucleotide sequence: TGTGCCAGCAGCCCGTACGGGAATAATTCACCCCTCCACTTT. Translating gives CASSPYGNNSPLHF.

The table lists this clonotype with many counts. The CDR3 here is CATSDLQWGSSYNEQFF. Written as DNA, the CDR3 is TGTGCCACCAGTGATTTGCAGTGGGGGAGCTCCTACAATGAGCAGTTCTTC. The gene calls are TRBV24-1 and TRBJ2-1, with D perhaps matching TRBD1 or TRBD2 (5 bases each). Germline CDR1 and CDR2: KGHDR and SFDVKD. V lost 0 bases to trimming and J lost 0 bases, with 11 bases between them. The CDR3 contains 17 residues.

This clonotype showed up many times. CDR3 region: CASSNGQPGELFF. CDR3 nucleotide sequence: TGTGCCAGCAGCAATGGACAGCCCGGGGAGCTGTTTTTT. The chain has TRBV7-9 and TRBJ2-2; tentatively, D is TRBD1 (6 bases). The V and J ends lost 5 bases and 6 bases respectively, with 10 bases between them. Germline-derived CDR1 and CDR2 are SEHNR and FQNEAQ (reference sequence). This CDR3 contains 13 residues.

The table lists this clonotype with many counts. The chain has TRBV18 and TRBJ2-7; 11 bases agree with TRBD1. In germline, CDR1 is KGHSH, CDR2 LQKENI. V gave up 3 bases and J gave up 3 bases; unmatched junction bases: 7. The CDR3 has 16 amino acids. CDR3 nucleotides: TGTGCCAGCTCACCCACCGGGGGACAGGGGGGCTACGAGCAGTACTTC. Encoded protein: CASSPTGGQGGYEQYF.

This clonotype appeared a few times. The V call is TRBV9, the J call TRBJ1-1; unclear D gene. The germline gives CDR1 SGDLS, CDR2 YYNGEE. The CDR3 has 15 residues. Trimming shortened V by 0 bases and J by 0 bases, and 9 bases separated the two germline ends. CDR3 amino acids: CASSVESRMNTEAFF. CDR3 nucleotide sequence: TGTGCCAGCAGCGTAGAATCGAGGATGAACACTGAAGCTTTCTTT.

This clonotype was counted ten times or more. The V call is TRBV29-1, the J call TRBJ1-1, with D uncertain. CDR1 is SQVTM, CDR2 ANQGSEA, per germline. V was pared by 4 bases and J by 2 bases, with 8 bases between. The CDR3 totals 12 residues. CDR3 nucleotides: TGCAGCGTTGGGCAGACAAACACTGAAGCTTTCTTT. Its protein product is CSVGQTNTEAFF. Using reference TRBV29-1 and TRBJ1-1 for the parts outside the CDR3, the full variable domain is SAVISQKPSRDICQRGTSLTIQCQVDSQVTMMFWYRQQPGQSLTLIATANQGSEATYESGFVIDKFPISRPNLTFSTLTVSNMSPEDSSIYLCSVGQTNTEAFFGQGTRLTVV.

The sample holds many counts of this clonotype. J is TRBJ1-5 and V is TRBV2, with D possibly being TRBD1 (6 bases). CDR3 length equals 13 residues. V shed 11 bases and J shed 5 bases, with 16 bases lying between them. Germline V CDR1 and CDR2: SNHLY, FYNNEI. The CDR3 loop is CACHRDIDQPQHF. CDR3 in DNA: TGTGCCTGCCATCGGGACATCGATCAGCCCCAGCATTTT.

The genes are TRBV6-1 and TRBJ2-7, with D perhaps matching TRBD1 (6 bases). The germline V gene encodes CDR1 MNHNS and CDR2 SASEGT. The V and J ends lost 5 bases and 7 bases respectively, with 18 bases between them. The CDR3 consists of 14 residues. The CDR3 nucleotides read TGTGCCAGCAGTATCGGGGACACTACGGGGGAGCAGTACTTC. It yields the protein CASSIGDTTGEQYF.

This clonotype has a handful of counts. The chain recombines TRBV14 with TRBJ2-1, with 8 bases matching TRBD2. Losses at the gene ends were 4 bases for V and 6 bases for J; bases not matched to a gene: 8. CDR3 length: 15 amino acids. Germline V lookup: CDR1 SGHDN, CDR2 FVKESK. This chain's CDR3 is CASSPRLAGPNEQFF. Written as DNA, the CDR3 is TGTGCCAGCAGCCCCCGGCTAGCGGGCCCCAATGAGCAGTTCTTC.

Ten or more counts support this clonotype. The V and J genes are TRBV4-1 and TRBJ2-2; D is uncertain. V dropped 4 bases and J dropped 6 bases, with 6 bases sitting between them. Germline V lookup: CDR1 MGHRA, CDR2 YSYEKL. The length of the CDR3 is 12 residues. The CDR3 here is CASSPSAGELFF. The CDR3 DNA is TGCGCCAGCAGCCCCTCAGCCGGGGAGCTGTTTTTT.

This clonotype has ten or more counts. CDR3 residues: CASVFTGGTDTQYF. Here the CDR3 DNA reads TGCGCCAGCGTATTTACAGGGGGCACAGATACGCAGTATTTT. The rearrangement uses TRBV5-1 and TRBJ2-3, with 7 nucleotides matching TRBD1. Per the germline V gene, CDR1 is SGHRS and CDR2 is YFSETQ. This CDR3 comprises 14 residues. With 7 bases clipped from V and 1 base from J, the junction kept 6 bases outside the gene matches.

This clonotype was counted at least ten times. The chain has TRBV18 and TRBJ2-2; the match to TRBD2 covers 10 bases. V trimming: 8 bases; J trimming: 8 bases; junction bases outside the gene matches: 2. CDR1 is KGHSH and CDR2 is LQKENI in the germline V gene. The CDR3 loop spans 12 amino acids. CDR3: CASTGLAGELFF. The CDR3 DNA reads TGTGCCAGCACGGGACTAGCGGGGGAGCTGTTTTTT.

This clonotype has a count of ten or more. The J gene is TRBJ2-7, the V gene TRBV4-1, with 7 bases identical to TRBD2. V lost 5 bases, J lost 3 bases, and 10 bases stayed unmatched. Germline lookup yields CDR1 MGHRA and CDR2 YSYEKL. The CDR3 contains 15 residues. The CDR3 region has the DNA TGCGCCAGCAGCTCGGGCGGCGGGAGAATCTACGAGCAGTACTTC. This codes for CASSSGGGRIYEQYF.

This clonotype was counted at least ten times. This CDR3 is CATSRPPGLAVANTGELFF. CDR3 nucleotides: TGTGCCACCAGCAGACCACCGGGACTAGCGGTCGCGAACACCGGGGAGCTGTTTTTT. The V and J genes are TRBV15 and TRBJ2-2; 11 bases line up with TRBD2. V lost 2 bases to trimming and J lost 0 bases; unmatched junction nucleotides: 8. Germline assignment: CDR1 LNHNV and CDR2 YYDKDF (reference sequence). This CDR3 is built from 19 residues.

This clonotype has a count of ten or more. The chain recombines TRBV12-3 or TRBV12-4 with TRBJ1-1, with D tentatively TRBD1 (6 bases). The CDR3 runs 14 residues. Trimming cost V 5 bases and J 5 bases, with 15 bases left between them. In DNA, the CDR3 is TGTGCCAGCAGTCACAAACCCAGGGGTACTGAAGCTTTCTTT. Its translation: CASSHKPRGTEAFF.

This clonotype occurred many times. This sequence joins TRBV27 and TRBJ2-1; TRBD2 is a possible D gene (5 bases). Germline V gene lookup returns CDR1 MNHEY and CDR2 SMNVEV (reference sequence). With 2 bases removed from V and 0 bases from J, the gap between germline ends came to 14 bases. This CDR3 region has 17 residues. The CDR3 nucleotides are TGTGCCAGCAGTTTACGGGGAGTGGCGCGCTCCTACAATGAGCAGTTCTTC. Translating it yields CASSLRGVARSYNEQFF.

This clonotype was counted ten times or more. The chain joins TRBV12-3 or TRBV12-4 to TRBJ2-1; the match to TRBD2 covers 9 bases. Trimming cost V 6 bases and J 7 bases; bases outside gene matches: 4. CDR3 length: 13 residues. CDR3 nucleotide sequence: TGTGCCAGCAGCCCCAGCGGGAGGAATGAGCAGTTCTTC. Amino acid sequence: CASSPSGRNEQFF.

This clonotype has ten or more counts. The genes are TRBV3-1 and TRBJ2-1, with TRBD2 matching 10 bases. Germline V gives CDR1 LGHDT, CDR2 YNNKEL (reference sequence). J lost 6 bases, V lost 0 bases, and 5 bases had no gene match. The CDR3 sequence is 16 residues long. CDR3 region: CASSQDLIAGGNEQFF. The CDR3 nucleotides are TGTGCCAGCAGCCAAGATCTGATAGCGGGAGGCAATGAGCAGTTCTTC.

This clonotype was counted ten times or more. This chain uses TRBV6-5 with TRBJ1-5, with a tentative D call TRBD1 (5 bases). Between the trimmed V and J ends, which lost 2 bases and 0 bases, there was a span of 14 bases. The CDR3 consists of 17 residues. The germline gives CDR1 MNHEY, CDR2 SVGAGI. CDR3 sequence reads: CASSYVDRFYSNQPQHF. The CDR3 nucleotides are TGTGCCAGCAGTTACGTTGACAGATTCTATAGCAATCAGCCCCAGCATTTT.

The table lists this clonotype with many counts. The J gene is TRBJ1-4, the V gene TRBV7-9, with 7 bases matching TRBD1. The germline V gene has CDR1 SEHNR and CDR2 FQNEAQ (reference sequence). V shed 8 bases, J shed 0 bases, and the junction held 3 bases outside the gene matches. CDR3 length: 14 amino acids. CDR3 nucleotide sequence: TGTGCCAGCTCCGGACAGGCAACTAATGAAAAACTGTTTTTT. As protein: CASSGQATNEKLFF.

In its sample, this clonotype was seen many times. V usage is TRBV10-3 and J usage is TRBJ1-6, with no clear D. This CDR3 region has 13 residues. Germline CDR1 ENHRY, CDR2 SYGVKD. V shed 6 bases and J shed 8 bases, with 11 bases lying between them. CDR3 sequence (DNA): TGTGCCATCAGGGAAGGTTGGGATTCACCCCTCCACTTT. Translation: CAIREGWDSPLHF.

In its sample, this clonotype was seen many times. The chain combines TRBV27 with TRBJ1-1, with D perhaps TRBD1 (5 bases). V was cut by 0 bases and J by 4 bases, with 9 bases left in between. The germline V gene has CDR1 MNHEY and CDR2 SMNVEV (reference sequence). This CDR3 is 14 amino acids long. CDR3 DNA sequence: TGTGCCAGCAGTTTATCGGGGGGGTTCACTGAAGCTTTCTTT. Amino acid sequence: CASSLSGGFTEAFF.

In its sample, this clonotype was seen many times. CDR3 DNA sequence: TGTGCCAGCAGCTTAGACAGGGGGCCGTCAGAGACCCAGTACTTC. It codes for CASSLDRGPSETQYF. The chain has TRBV7-9 and TRBJ2-5; 9 nucleotides match TRBD1. CDR3 length: 15 amino acids. Germline CDR1 reads SEHNR; CDR2 reads FQNEAQ (reference sequence). J gave up 4 bases and V 1 base, and 4 bases lay outside the gene matches.